This TCR beta chain came from a study of CD8+CD57+ T cells in acquired aplastic anemia. Study-level information: Average DNA yield from sorted CD4+ and CD8+ cells was about 3 ug.

TCR beta VDJ and CDR3 were profiled, and genomic DNA was the template. TCRdb recomputed calls from the reads with MiXCR, one row per CDR3 protein. The table has 200,000 to 300,000 distinct CDR3 sequences, about 44% seen once. By flow cytometry, patients selected for sequencing had shown an expansion of CD8+CD57+ cells. A severe acquired aplastic anemia diagnosis applied to all patients. About this clonotype: What it binds is not known.

This CDR3 is built from 16 residues. Trimming cost V 1 base and J 0 bases, with 12 bases left between them. The germline CDR1 and CDR2 sequences are MGHRA and YSYEKL. Study conclusions and caveats: Comparison of patients with controls identified almost 30 shared CD8+ CDR3 sequences. The study found no significant CD8+ Simpson's diversity difference between patients and controls.

V gene TRBV4-1 combines with J gene TRBJ2-5; perhaps TRBD2 as D (6 bases). The origin of this receptor is a human donor with aplastic anemia. Sample: sorted CD4+, CD8+, or CD8+CD57+ T cells (not recorded which) from PBMCs. The CDR3 here is CASSQAARENQETQYF. CDR3 in DNA: TGCGCCAGCAGCCAAGCCGCCCGGGAGAACCAAGAGACCCAGTACTTC.